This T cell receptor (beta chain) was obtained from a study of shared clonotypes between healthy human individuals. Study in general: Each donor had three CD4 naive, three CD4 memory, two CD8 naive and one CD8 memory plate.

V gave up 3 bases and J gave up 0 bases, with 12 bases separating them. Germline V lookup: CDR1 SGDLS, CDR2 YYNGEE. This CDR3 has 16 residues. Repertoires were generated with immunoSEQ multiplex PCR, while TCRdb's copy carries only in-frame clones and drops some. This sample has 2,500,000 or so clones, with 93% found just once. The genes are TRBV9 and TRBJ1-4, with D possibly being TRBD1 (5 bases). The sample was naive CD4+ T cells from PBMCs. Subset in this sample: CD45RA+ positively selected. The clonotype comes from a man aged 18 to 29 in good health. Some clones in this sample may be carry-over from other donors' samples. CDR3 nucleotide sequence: TGTGCCAGCAGCGCCTCCGGGGCCCCAACTAATGAAAAACTGTTTTTT. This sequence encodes CASSASGAPTNEKLFF.